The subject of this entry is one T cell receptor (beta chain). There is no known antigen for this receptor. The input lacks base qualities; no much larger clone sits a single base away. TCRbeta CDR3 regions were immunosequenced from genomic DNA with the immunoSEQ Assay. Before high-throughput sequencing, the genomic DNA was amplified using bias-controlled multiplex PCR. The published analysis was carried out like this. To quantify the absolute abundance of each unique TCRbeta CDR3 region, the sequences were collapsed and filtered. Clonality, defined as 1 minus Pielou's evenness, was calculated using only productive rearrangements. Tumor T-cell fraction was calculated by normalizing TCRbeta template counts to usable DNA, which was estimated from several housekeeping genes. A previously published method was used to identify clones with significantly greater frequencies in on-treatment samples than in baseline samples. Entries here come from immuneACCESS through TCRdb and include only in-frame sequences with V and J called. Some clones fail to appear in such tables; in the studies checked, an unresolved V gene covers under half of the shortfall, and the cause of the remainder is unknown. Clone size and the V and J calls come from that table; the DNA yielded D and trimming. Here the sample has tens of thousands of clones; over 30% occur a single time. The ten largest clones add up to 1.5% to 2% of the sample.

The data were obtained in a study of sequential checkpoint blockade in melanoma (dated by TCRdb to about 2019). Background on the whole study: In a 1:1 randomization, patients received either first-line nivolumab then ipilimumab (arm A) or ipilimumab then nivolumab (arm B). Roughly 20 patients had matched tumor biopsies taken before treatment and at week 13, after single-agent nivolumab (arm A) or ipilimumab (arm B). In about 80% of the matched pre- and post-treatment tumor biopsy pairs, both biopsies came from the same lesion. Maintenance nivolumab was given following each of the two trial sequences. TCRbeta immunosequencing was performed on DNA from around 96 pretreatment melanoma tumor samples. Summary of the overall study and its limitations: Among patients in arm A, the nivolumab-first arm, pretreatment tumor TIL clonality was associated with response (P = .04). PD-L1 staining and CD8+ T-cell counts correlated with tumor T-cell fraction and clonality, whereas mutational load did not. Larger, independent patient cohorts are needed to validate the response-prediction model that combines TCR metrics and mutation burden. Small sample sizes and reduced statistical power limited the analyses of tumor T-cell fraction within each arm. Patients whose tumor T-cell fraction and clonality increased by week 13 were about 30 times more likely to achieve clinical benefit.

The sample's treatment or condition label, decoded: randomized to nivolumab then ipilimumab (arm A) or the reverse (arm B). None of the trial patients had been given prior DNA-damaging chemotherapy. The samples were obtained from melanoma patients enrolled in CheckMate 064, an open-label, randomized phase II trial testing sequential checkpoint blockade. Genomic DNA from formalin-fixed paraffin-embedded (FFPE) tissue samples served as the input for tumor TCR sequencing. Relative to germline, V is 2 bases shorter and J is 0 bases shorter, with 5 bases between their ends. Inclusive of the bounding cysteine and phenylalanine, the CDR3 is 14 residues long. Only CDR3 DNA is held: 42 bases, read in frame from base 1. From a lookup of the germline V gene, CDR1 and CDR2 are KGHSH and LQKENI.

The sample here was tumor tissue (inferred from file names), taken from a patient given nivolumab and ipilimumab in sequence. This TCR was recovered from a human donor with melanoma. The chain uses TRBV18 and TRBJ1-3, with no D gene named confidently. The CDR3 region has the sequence CASSPEGSGNTIYF. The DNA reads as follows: TGTGCCAGCTCACCAGAGGGCTCTGGAAACACCATATATTTT.